Listed below are T cell receptor beta chains from one sample, sequenced in a study of response to subunit inactivated influenza vaccine. Each CDR3 protein is one row after TCRdb ran MiXCR on the RT-PCR reads. The data hold 600,000 to 850,000 distinct CDR3 sequences, with 12% to 15% observed a single time. Material: PBMCs from blood, obtained 14 to 15 days before vaccination. All receptors derive from a man aged 45-65 years who received an inactivated influenza vaccine. Each CDR3 is given with its conserved first and last residue. The D gene is left open where the match is weak. Clone size, where shown, is once, few, many, or a class for clones that have expanded.

v_call: TRBV9
clone_size: many
j_call: TRBJ2-7
d_call: TRBD2
cdr3_nt: TGTGCCAGCAGCGTCGGACTAGCGGGGGCGTACGAGCAGTACTTC
cdr3_aa: CASSVGLAGAYEQYF

v_call: TRBV6-2/TRBV6-3
clone_size: .
j_call: TRBJ2-3
d_call: .
cdr3_nt: TGTGCCAGCAGGAGGCTAGGGCCGCGTTCGACAGATACGCAGTATTTT
cdr3_aa: CASRRLGPRSTDTQYF

v_call: TRBV19
clone_size: .
j_call: TRBJ2-3
d_call: TRBD1
cdr3_nt: TGTGCCAGTAGTATCCGACGGGACAGGGTAACAGATACGCAGTATTTT
cdr3_aa: CASSIRRDRVTDTQYF

v_call: TRBV27
clone_size: many
j_call: TRBJ2-1
d_call: TRBD2
cdr3_nt: TGTGCCAGCAGAGACCGGCTAGCGGGAGGGCGGAATGAGCAGTTCTTC
cdr3_aa: CASRDRLAGGRNEQFF

v_call: TRBV28
clone_size: .
j_call: TRBJ2-5
d_call: .
cdr3_nt: TGTGCCAGCAGTCCCTCTCCGAGCGACCAAGAGACCCAGTACTTC
cdr3_aa: CASSPSPSDQETQYF

v_call: TRBV20-1
clone_size: .
j_call: TRBJ1-4
d_call: .
cdr3_nt: TGCAGTGTCAGGCTCGGAGCAACTAATGAAAAACTGTTTTTT
cdr3_aa: CSVRLGATNEKLFF

v_call: TRBV20-1
clone_size: few
j_call: TRBJ2-1
d_call: .
cdr3_nt: TGCAGTGCCGCCAAGGCGGGTCTTTCCTACAATGAGCAGTTCTTC
cdr3_aa: CSAAKAGLSYNEQFF

v_call: TRBV7-2
clone_size: many
j_call: TRBJ2-5
d_call: .
cdr3_nt: TGTGCCAGCAGCCCCGGCAAAAGTGGCCAAGAGACCCAGTACTTC
cdr3_aa: CASSPGKSGQETQYF

v_call: TRBV28
clone_size: .
j_call: TRBJ1-5
d_call: .
cdr3_nt: TGTGCCAGCAATAGCAATCAGCCCCAGCATTTT
cdr3_aa: CASNSNQPQHF

v_call: TRBV5-1
clone_size: few
j_call: TRBJ2-1
d_call: .
cdr3_nt: TGCGCCAGCAGCCCGGACGATGAGCAGTTCTTC
cdr3_aa: CASSPDDEQFF

v_call: TRBV20-1
clone_size: few
j_call: TRBJ1-2
d_call: TRBD1
cdr3_nt: TGCAGTGCTAGAGATTGGCTAGGGGGCCTGAATGGCTACACCTTC
cdr3_aa: CSARDWLGGLNGYTF

v_call: TRBV9
clone_size: .
j_call: TRBJ2-1
d_call: TRBD1
cdr3_nt: TGTGCCAGCAGCGACAATAACAGGGGATCCTACAATGAGCAGTTCTTC
cdr3_aa: CASSDNNRGSYNEQFF

v_call: TRBV3-1
clone_size: few
j_call: TRBJ2-7
d_call: .
cdr3_nt: TGTGCCAGCAGCCAAGGGACAGTCTCCTACGAGCAGTACTTC
cdr3_aa: CASSQGTVSYEQYF

v_call: TRBV4-2
clone_size: .
j_call: TRBJ2-1
d_call: .
cdr3_nt: TGTGCCAGCAGCCAAGAAGGCTCCCGCTCCTACAATGAGCAGTTCTTC
cdr3_aa: CASSQEGSRSYNEQFF

v_call: TRBV2
clone_size: few
j_call: TRBJ2-4
d_call: .
cdr3_nt: TGTGCCAGCAGTGACCAGGGAGCCAAAAACATTCAGTACTTC
cdr3_aa: CASSDQGAKNIQYF

v_call: TRBV29-1
clone_size: few
j_call: TRBJ2-7
d_call: TRBD1
cdr3_nt: TGCAGCGGGGCGGGACAGGCTAGCGAGCAGTACTTC
cdr3_aa: CSGAGQASEQYF

v_call: TRBV12-3/TRBV12-4
clone_size: many
j_call: TRBJ2-2
d_call: TRBD2
cdr3_nt: TGTGCCAGCACCCTAGCGGGGTACACCGGGGAGCTGTTTTTT
cdr3_aa: CASTLAGYTGELFF

v_call: TRBV29-1
clone_size: few
j_call: TRBJ2-1
d_call: TRBD2
cdr3_nt: TGCAGCGTTACCTTTCCTCCGGGACTAGCGGGGGGAAATTACAATGAGCAGTTCTTC
cdr3_aa: CSVTFPPGLAGGNYNEQFF

v_call: TRBV20-1
clone_size: few
j_call: TRBJ1-4
d_call: .
cdr3_nt: TGCAGTGCTAGAGTACCAGGAGACTATAATGAAAAACTGTTTTTT
cdr3_aa: CSARVPGDYNEKLFF

v_call: TRBV7-2
clone_size: .
j_call: TRBJ2-1
d_call: .
cdr3_nt: TGTGCCAGCAGCTTAGCATATAGGGGTCTTTACAATGAGCAGTTCTTC
cdr3_aa: CASSLAYRGLYNEQFF

v_call: TRBV20-1
clone_size: .
j_call: TRBJ2-7
d_call: TRBD2
cdr3_nt: TGCAGTACTAGCGGGAGGGCCTACGAGCAGTACTTC
cdr3_aa: CSTSGRAYEQYF

v_call: TRBV12-3/TRBV12-4
clone_size: few
j_call: TRBJ2-5
d_call: .
cdr3_nt: TGTGCCAGCAGTTTGGACCTCGGGCCTTGGCAAGAGACCCAGTACTTC
cdr3_aa: CASSLDLGPWQETQYF

v_call: TRBV2
clone_size: many
j_call: TRBJ2-7
d_call: .
cdr3_nt: TGTGCCAGCAGTTCCACAGACTACTACGAGCAGTACTTC
cdr3_aa: CASSSTDYYEQYF

v_call: TRBV4-1
clone_size: .
j_call: TRBJ2-1
d_call: .
cdr3_nt: TGCGCCAGCAGCCAACAATTTTACAATGAGCAGTTCTTC
cdr3_aa: CASSQQFYNEQFF

v_call: TRBV9
clone_size: many
j_call: TRBJ2-7
d_call: TRBD2
cdr3_nt: TGTGCCAGCAGCGTCGGAGCGGGAACCTACGAGCAGTACTTC
cdr3_aa: CASSVGAGTYEQYF

v_call: TRBV6-2/TRBV6-3
clone_size: few
j_call: TRBJ2-7
d_call: .
cdr3_nt: TGTGCCAGCAGAAACGCAGGGTACCGGACCTACGAGCAGTACTTC
cdr3_aa: CASRNAGYRTYEQYF

v_call: TRBV5-1
clone_size: many
j_call: TRBJ2-3
d_call: TRBD2
cdr3_nt: TGCGCCAGCAGCCCTACGGCGGGGGAGTACACAGATACGCAGTATTTT
cdr3_aa: CASSPTAGEYTDTQYF

v_call: TRBV5-6
clone_size: .
j_call: TRBJ2-2
d_call: TRBD2
cdr3_nt: TGTGCCAGCAGCTTGCCGAATAGCGGGAGGGCCGGGGAGCTGTTTTTT
cdr3_aa: CASSLPNSGRAGELFF

v_call: TRBV29-1
clone_size: .
j_call: TRBJ2-3
d_call: .
cdr3_nt: TGCAGCGTTATTAGCAGGGCGACGGCGCAGTATTTT
cdr3_aa: CSVISRATAQYF

v_call: TRBV4-3
clone_size: .
j_call: TRBJ1-4
d_call: .
cdr3_nt: TGCGCCAGCAGCCAAGACAGGTGGGGTGAAAAACTGTTTTTT
cdr3_aa: CASSQDRWGEKLFF

v_call: TRBV29-1
clone_size: .
j_call: TRBJ2-3
d_call: TRBD2
cdr3_nt: TGCAGCGTAGCTCCGGCGGGAGGGCCTACAGATACGCAGTATTTT
cdr3_aa: CSVAPAGGPTDTQYF

v_call: TRBV7-8
clone_size: .
j_call: TRBJ2-3
d_call: TRBD2
cdr3_nt: TGTGCCAGCAGCTACGGACTAGTTGCAGATACGCAGTATTTT
cdr3_aa: CASSYGLVADTQYF

v_call: TRBV7-6
clone_size: .
j_call: TRBJ2-3
d_call: .
cdr3_nt: TGTGCCAGCAGCTTTAGGGGGGCTGATGGCACAGATACGCAGTATTTT
cdr3_aa: CASSFRGADGTDTQYF

v_call: TRBV28
clone_size: few
j_call: TRBJ2-7
d_call: TRBD1
cdr3_nt: TGTGCCAGCAGCCGTATGGACAGGGGTTCGGGCGAGCAGTACTTC
cdr3_aa: CASSRMDRGSGEQYF

v_call: TRBV6-2/TRBV6-3
clone_size: .
j_call: TRBJ2-3
d_call: .
cdr3_nt: TGTGCCAGCATAGACGACGCGCACAGCACAGATACGCAGTGTTTT
cdr3_aa: CASIDDAHSTDTQCF

v_call: TRBV28
clone_size: .
j_call: TRBJ2-5
d_call: TRBD1
cdr3_nt: TGTGCCAGCAGTGCACTTCCGGGACAGGGGTTGGAGACCCAGTACTTC
cdr3_aa: CASSALPGQGLETQYF

v_call: TRBV20-1
clone_size: many
j_call: TRBJ2-3
d_call: .
cdr3_nt: TGCAGTGCTAGAGGCGGGTACGAGAGCACAGATACGCAGTATTTT
cdr3_aa: CSARGGYESTDTQYF

v_call: TRBV19
clone_size: few
j_call: TRBJ2-7
d_call: TRBD1
cdr3_nt: TGTGCCAGTAGTATGGGACAGGGGGCCTACGAGCAGTACTTC
cdr3_aa: CASSMGQGAYEQYF

v_call: TRBV10-3
clone_size: many
j_call: TRBJ2-2
d_call: .
cdr3_nt: TGTGCCATCAGGCCTGCTACGGCCGGGGAGCTGTTTTTT
cdr3_aa: CAIRPATAGELFF

v_call: TRBV4-2
clone_size: .
j_call: TRBJ2-5
d_call: .
cdr3_nt: TGTGCCAGCAGCCAAAGGTCGGAAGAGACCCAGTACTTC
cdr3_aa: CASSQRSEETQYF

v_call: TRBV6-2/TRBV6-3
clone_size: few
j_call: TRBJ2-7
d_call: .
cdr3_nt: TGTGCCAGCAATCCGACAGGTACCTACGAGCAGTACTTC
cdr3_aa: CASNPTGTYEQYF

v_call: TRBV6-5
clone_size: many
j_call: TRBJ2-2
d_call: .
cdr3_nt: TGTGCCAGCAGTTACTCGTATACAGGGAACGGGGAGCTGTTTTTT
cdr3_aa: CASSYSYTGNGELFF

v_call: TRBV20-1
clone_size: few
j_call: TRBJ2-1
d_call: TRBD2
cdr3_nt: TGCAGTGCTAGTGCGGGACTACTGAGCAATGAGCAGTTCTTC
cdr3_aa: CSASAGLLSNEQFF